A single sample is the source of the 9 T cell receptor beta chains below, sequenced in a study of T and B cells in COVID-19 patients (dated by TCRdb to 2020 to 2022). TRB repertoires were amplified using about 230-500 ng of genomic DNA isolated from blood. Sequencing was carried out with an Illumina MiSeq. Multiplex PCR with BIOMED2 TRB-A/B primer pools was used to amplify the TRB rearrangements. In-frame beta chains were kept once TCRdb had trimmed the public reads at Q25 with fastp and called clones with MiXCR. Every distinct CDR3 protein forms one entry, paired with its most common genes and DNA. This sample lists 5,500 to 7,000 distinct CDR3 sequences; roughly a quarter were detected once. The ten largest clones represent around 20% of the sample. Sequenced input: blood. Receptors originate from a human donor with active COVID-19.

This clonotype counts as medium-sized. The rearrangement uses TRBV30 and TRBJ2-3, with 7 bases that match TRBD1. Germline V gene sequence: CDR1 GTSNPN, CDR2 SVGIG (reference sequence). This CDR3 is 14 amino acids long. V lost 3 bases, J lost 2 bases, and 5 bases stayed unmatched. CDR3: CAWRATGFTDTQYF. CDR3 in DNA: TGTGCCTGGAGAGCGACAGGGTTCACAGATACGCAGTATTTT.

Relative to its sample, this clonotype is medium-sized. V usage is TRBV19 and J usage is TRBJ1-5; TRBD1 matches at 9 bases. Trimming removed 1 base from V and 5 bases from J; junction bases left unmatched: 6. The length of the CDR3 is 16 residues. Per germline, CDR1 LNHDA and CDR2 SQIVND (reference sequence). CDR3 region: CASSIAQYRGHQPQHF. The CDR3, as DNA: TGTGCCAGTAGTATAGCCCAATACAGGGGGCATCAGCCCCAGCATTTT.

This chain links TRBV20-1 with TRBJ2-3; D ambiguous. This CDR3 spans 13 amino acids. Per germline, CDR1 DFQATT and CDR2 SNEGSKA (reference sequence). CDR3 nucleotide sequence: TGCACCCCCCTAGTGGGCGGCACAGATACGCAGTATTTT. This sequence encodes CTPLVGGTDTQYF.

This clonotype is categorized as medium-sized. The V call is TRBV15, the J call TRBJ2-3; tentative D call: TRBD2 (5 bases). Germline CDR1 and CDR2: LNHNV and YYDKDF (reference sequence). The CDR3 loop spans 16 amino acids. The germline V and J ends were trimmed by 0 bases and 2 bases, with 12 bases remaining between them. This CDR3 is CATSRDYGDATDTQYF. Written as DNA, the CDR3 is TGTGCCACCAGCAGAGATTACGGGGATGCCACAGATACGCAGTATTTT.

This clonotype is judged medium-sized. The chain combines TRBV5-4 with TRBJ2-2; the match to TRBD2 covers 14 bases. Germline-derived CDR1 and CDR2 are SGHNT and YYREEE (reference sequence). The CDR3 has 19 amino acids. V shed 4 bases and J 1 base; nucleotides not matched to a gene: 9. CDR3 in DNA: TGTGCCAGCAGCCGCCGACTAGCGGGAGGGCCCGGGAACACCGGGGAGCTGTTTTTT. Residues: CASSRRLAGGPGNTGELFF. Looking up the rest from reference TRBV5-4 and TRBJ2-2 gives the full variable domain: ETGVTQSPTHLIKTRGQQVTLRCSSQSGHNTVSWYQQALGQGPQFIFQYYREEENGRGNFPPRFSGLQFPNYSSELNVNALELDDSALYLCASSRRLAGGPGNTGELFFGEGSRLTVL.

CDR3 in DNA: TGTGCCAGCAGCACGGGGGGACAAGAGACCCAGTACTTC. Protein product: CASSTGGQETQYF. The chain employs TRBV7-9 and TRBJ2-5; 7 bases fit TRBD2. This CDR3 has 13 residues. V was clipped by 5 bases and J by 2 bases; unmatched bases: 2. The V gene's germline CDR1 is SEHNR and CDR2 FQNEAQ (reference sequence).

This clonotype is medium-sized by share. The chain carries TRBV19 and TRBJ1-5; a weak D match, TRBD1 (5 bases). Per the germline V gene, CDR1 is LNHDA and CDR2 is SQIVND (reference sequence). The CDR3 loop spans 14 amino acids. V lost 7 bases to trimming and J lost 7 bases, with 17 bases between them. The CDR3 sequence is CASTQGEMGQPQHF. The DNA for the CDR3 is TGTGCCAGTACTCAGGGTGAGATGGGACAGCCCCAGCATTTT.

In this sample, this clonotype turned up a few times. The chain has TRBV6-5 and TRBJ1-5; D is uncertain. The V end was cut by 4 bases, the J end by 3 bases, with 16 bases between. Germline loops: CDR1 MNHEY, CDR2 SVGAGI. The CDR3 covers 16 residues. The CDR3, as DNA: TGTGCCAGCAGTTTAAACATACCAACCATCAATCAGCCCCAGCATTTT. Protein sequence: CASSLNIPTINQPQHF.

This clonotype is medium-sized. The chain carries TRBV30 and TRBJ2-1; D is undetermined. Looked up from germline, CDR1 is GTSNPN and CDR2 is SVGIG (reference sequence). This CDR3 is 11 amino acids long. V lost 0 bases and J lost 10, with 7 bases in between. The CDR3 loop reads CAWSVRDEQFF. In DNA form, the CDR3 reads TGTGCCTGGAGTGTGAGAGACGAGCAGTTCTTC.